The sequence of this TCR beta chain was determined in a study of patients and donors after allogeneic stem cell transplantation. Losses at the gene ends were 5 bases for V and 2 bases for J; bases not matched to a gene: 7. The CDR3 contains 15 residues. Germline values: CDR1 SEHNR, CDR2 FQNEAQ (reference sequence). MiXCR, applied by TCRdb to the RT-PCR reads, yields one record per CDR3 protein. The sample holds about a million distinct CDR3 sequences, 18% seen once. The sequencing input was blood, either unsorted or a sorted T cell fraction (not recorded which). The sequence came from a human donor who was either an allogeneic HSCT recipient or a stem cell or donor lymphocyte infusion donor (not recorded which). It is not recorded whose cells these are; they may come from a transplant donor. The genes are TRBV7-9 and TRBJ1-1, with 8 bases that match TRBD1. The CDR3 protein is CASSARQGYNTEAFF. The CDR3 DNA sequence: TGTGCCAGCAGCGCCCGACAGGGGTATAACACTGAAGCTTTCTTT.